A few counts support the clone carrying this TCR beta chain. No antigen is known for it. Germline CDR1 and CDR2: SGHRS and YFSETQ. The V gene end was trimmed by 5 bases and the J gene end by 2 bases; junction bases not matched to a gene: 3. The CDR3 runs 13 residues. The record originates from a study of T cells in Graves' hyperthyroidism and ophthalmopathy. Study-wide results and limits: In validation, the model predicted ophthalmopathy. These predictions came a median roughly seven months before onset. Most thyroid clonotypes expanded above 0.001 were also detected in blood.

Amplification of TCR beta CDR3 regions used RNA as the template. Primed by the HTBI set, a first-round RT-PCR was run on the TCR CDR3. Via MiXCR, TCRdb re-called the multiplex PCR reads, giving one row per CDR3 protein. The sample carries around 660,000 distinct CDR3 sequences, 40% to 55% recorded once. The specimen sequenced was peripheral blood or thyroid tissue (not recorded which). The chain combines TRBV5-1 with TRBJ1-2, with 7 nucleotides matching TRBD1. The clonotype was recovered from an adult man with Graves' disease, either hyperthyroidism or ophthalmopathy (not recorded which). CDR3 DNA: TGCGCCAGCAGGCCGACAGGGAACTATGGCTACACCTTC. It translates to CASRPTGNYGYTF.